This paragraph covers one T cell receptor beta chain sequence. It lacks a known antigen. No base quality values were provided; no much bigger clone lies one nucleotide off. Receptors were amplified or captured by the immunoSEQ multiplex PCR assay. For the multiplex PCR, a mixture combining 60 forward primers for TCR Vbeta segments and 13 reverse primers for TCR Jbeta segments was used. A multiplex PCR assay on genomic DNA amplified the CDR3 region of rearranged TCR beta genes. The amplified TCR beta libraries were sequenced on the Illumina HiSeq System as 87-base-pair reads. In the source study's methods: A later analysis counted about 80 million unique TCR beta chains across the 670 or so repertoires, and some 11 million of these chains were shared by at least two donors. A nearest-neighbor algorithm error-corrected the raw reads and collapsed the reads into unique sequences, merging closely related sequences to remove PCR and sequencing errors. To assign V, D and J gene segments, CDR3 sequences were aligned to IMGT reference sequences. For a sequence to be retained, at least a six-nucleotide match to both a V gene segment and a J gene segment was required. A rearrangement counted as productive if the CDR3 had no stop codons and remained in frame with V and J, and every other rearrangement counted as non-productive. CDR3 was defined by IMGT convention, running from the second conserved V-encoded cysteine to the conserved J-encoded phenylalanine. Sequences without an unambiguous match to a single V gene segment were excluded from the earlier analysis of approximately 560 of the donors. An earlier analysis of a few hundred of the donors called V segments functional above 56.7% productive rearrangements and segregating when the between-donor standard deviation exceeded 5%. To diagnose cytomegalovirus status from the catalog of TCR beta chain sequences, a statistical classification framework was built. In a later analysis, TCR nucleotide sequences were compared against IMGT/GENE-DB human TR gene sequences so that V and J genes could be assigned. In a later analysis, CDR3 sequences and most-parsimonious VDJ recombination scenarios were assigned using the TCRdist pipeline. A later analysis defined each TCR beta chain by its CDR3 amino acid sequence plus V-gene family, and excluded reads lacking a unique V-gene family. A later analysis removed 450 to 600 highly shared, low-generation-probability nucleotide sequences to deal with suspected cross-contamination and a sequencing artifact. For each public chain, a later analysis derived a clonal expansion index from normalized ranks of inferred template counts within each repertoire. In a later analysis, generation probabilities were computed using a VDJ recombination model fitted to out-of-frame rearrangements, and the results were checked against IGoR. In a later analysis, TCR-TCR, TCR-HLA and TCR-CMV co-occurrence was scored with hypergeometric tests, and a repertoire-size bias correction was applied to TCR pairs. False discovery rates were estimated in a later analysis by permuting HLA or CMV assignments 20 times. In a later analysis, co-occurring TCRs were grouped with DBSCAN, and TCRdist sequence similarity was added when clustering was performed within HLA-allele-positive subsets. Co-occurrence clustering excluded repertoires with fewer than 30,000 or more than 120,000 public chains, plus five with anomalous nucleotide sharing. As stored in TCRdb, this immuneACCESS dataset retains in-frame rearrangements with V and J assigned. A fraction of the clones does not appear; measured against another copy, unresolved V genes explain less than half of the discrepancy, and the remainder lacks a known reason. V and J calls and clone size come straight from that table; D and trimming were deduced from the DNA. The sample contains roughly 140,000 clones, under 75% of them found a single time. The top ten clones comprise roughly 7% of the sample.

The sample comes from a study of cytomegalovirus exposure and HLA in healthy donors listed by TCRdb under 2017. A note on the overall study: An earlier analysis of roughly 500 of the donors reported over 250 Gb of sequence data and 117 million unique TCR beta sequences obtained from approximately 180 million T cells. Every repertoire in the discovery cohort had been generated on one and the same sequencing platform. Donor age, sex, ethnicity and CMV serostatus were collected together with the repertoire data. HLA typing covered class I and class II loci at four-digit resolution. In a later genetic analysis, genome-wide SNP genotypes for about 65% of the roughly 670 donors were used, and that subset was treated as a discovery cohort. The genetic ancestry cluster associated with self-reported Caucasian donors included roughly four fifths of the roughly 400 genotyped donors. In addition to the first cohort of around 670 subjects, a separate validation cohort of approximately 120 different subjects was used. The aim of the study was to test whether cataloging public T cell receptors could identify signatures of past pathogen exposure. To study patterns of TCR occurrence, a later analysis re-analyzed previously published TCR beta repertoires from several hundred donors and added high-resolution HLA genotyping. Rather than drawing on any new phenotypic data, the later analysis identified candidate immune exposures from TCR beta sequences and the way those sequences occurred across donors. The T cell repertoires of roughly 660 subjects were profiled by immunosequencing and related to cytomegalovirus serostatus. An early release covering roughly 640 HLA-typed donors comprised approximately 290 gigabases of sequencing data and 65 million to 100 million unique TCR sequences. The study combined high-throughput TCR immunosequencing, statistical association of individual TCRs with disease status, and machine learning to predict cytomegalovirus infection status. Roughly 5 DR-DQ haplotypes were handled as single units for association and clustering, since linkage in the cohort was strong. An earlier analysis of 587 of the donors applied high-throughput TCR beta sequencing to assess whether each TCR beta V gene segment acted as functional or pseudogenic. On average, 235,054 unique TCR beta nucleotide sequences were sequenced per donor among 398 genotyped donors of the cohort, with about 17% of those sequences being non-productive. Typing coverage differed by locus: A, B, C, DRB1 and DQB1 were typed in roughly 620-630 donors, DQA1 in about 550, DPA1 in approximately 610, and DPB1 in 450 to 480. Study-wide findings and limitations: At a false discovery rate of 0.05, a later analysis linked 16,951 TCR beta sequences to specific HLA alleles. Because HLA typing was missing for some donors at each locus, association tests included only the typed subset. A later genetic analysis associated a missense DCLRE1C variant with V-gene and J-gene trimming of TCR beta chains, and an independent cohort replicated the association. The authors suggested that the approach could potentially be generalized to other disease states and immunological phenotypes. Assigning TCR associations to individual alleles was difficult when HLA alleles, especially DR and DQ, strongly co-occurred. A few of the identified cytomegalovirus-associated TCR beta chains were confirmed in vitro to be specific for cytomegalovirus antigens. A further reported finding was that TCR beta sequences accurately predicted the HLA-A and HLA-B alleles for most subjects in the first cohort. Most TCR sequences were seen in very few donors, while some public TCRs were found in many individuals. In a later analysis, TCR association rates were found to vary across HLA loci, with the most associated TCRs seen for DRB1 alleles and the fewest for HLA-C alleles. The presence/absence analyses assumed that sequencing depth was roughly uniform across donors, and that assumption may not be true. In a later genetic analysis, fewer N-insertions in productive TCRs were reported among donors in an Asian-associated ancestry cluster than the roughly 700-donor mean. A later analysis found that HLA-associated TCR beta chains were more clonally expanded and had lower generation probabilities than equally common non-associated chains. Because counts were too low, about 15 rarely observed V segments, including chromosome 9 orphons, were left out of the earlier analysis of some 640 of the donors. Linkage disequilibrium might explain the correlated functional status among segregating V segments, but an unknown experimental factor could not be excluded. In an earlier analysis of 500 to 650 of the donors, most TCR beta V segments appeared in productive rearrangements about 90% or about 30% of the time, broadly matching IMGT annotations. Some IMGT-functional V segments, including TRBV6-2 and TRBV6-3, could not be distinguished by the 87-base-pair reads and were therefore excluded. Most CMV-associated TCR beta chains appeared to be HLA-restricted in a later analysis, and the HLA associations seemed to be driven largely by CMV exposure. A group of highly shared sequence variants was considered likely to be a technical artifact of the sequencing pipeline. According to a later analysis, parvovirus B19, influenza, CMV and Epstein-Barr virus appeared linked to several top co-occurrence clusters. Cytomegalovirus status was reported to be diagnosed by the classifier with high specificity and sensitivity in both the original and validation cohorts. The cohort was sequenced for TCR beta chains only, and without alpha or paired-chain data the features that could be detected were limited. In the study, roughly 160 TCR beta chains were listed as associated with cytomegalovirus. The only immune exposure information available for the cohort was CMV serostatus.

Measured from the cysteine to the phenylalanine, the CDR3 is 15 residues long. CDR3 DNA only is kept here, 45 bases in frame from base 1. V is cut back by 2 bases and J by 7 bases, with 3 bases in the junction unmatched. Reading the germline V gene gives CDR1 MNHEY and CDR2 SVGAGI. The cohort comprised hundreds of healthy bone marrow donors. All cohort members were sampled while nominally healthy, although unrecorded immune exposures were likely present. The donor was CMV seropositive and belonged to the group of 270 or so seropositive cohort members. A peripheral blood sample was provided by each donor, and peripheral blood mononuclear cells were used for TCR beta sequencing. The Qiagen DNeasy Blood Extraction Kit was used to extract genomic DNA from the blood cell samples.

Rearrangement joined TRBV6-5 to TRBJ2-3; 13 nucleotides in the junction match TRBD2. The source is a woman aged 60-75 years in good health and CMV-seropositive. The sequenced sample was PBMCs. The nucleotide sequence reads TGTGCCAGCAGTTACACTAGCGGGAGGGTATATACGCAGTATTTT. It specifies CASSYTSGRVYTQYF.